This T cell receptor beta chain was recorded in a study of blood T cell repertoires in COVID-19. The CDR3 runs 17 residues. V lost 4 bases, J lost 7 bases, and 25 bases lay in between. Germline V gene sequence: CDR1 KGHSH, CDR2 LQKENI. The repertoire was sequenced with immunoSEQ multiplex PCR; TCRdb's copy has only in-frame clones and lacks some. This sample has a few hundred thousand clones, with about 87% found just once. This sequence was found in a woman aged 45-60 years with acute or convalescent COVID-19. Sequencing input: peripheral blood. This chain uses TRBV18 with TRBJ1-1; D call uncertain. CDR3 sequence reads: CASSRATGYYEGDEAFF. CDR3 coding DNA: TGTGCCAGCTCACGGGCCACCGGGTATTACGAGGGTGATGAAGCTTTCTTT.